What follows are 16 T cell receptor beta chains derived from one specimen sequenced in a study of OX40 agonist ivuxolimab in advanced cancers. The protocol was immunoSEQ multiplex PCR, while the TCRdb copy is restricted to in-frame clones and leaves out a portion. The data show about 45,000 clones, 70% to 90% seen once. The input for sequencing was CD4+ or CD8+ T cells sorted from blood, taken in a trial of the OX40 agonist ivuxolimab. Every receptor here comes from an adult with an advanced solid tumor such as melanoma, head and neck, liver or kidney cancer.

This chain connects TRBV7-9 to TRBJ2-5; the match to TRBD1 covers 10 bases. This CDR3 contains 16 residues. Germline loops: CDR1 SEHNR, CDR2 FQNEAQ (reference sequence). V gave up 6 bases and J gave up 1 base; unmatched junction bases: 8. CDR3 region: CASRFSGQGPQETQYF. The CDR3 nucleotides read TGTGCCAGCAGATTTTCGGGACAGGGGCCCCAAGAGACCCAGTACTTC.

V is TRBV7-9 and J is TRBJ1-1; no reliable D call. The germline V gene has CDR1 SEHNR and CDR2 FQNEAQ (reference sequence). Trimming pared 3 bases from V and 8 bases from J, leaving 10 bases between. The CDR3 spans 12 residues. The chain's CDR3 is CASSFPTAEAFF. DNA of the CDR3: TGTGCCAGCAGCTTCCCGACTGCGGAAGCTTTCTTT.

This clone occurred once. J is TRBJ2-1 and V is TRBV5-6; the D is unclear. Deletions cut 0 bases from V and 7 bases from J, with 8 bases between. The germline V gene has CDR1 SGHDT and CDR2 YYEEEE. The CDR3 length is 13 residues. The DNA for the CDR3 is TGTGCCAGCAGCTTGGTAGGTACTAATGAGCAGTTCTTC. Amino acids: CASSLVGTNEQFF.

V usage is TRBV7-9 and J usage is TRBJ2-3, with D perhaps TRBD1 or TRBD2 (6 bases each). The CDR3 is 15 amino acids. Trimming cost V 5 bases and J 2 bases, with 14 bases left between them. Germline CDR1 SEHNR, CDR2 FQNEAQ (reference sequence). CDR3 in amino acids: CASSGGLANTDTQYF. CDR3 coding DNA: TGTGCCAGCAGCGGGGGGCTAGCGAACACAGATACGCAGTATTTT.

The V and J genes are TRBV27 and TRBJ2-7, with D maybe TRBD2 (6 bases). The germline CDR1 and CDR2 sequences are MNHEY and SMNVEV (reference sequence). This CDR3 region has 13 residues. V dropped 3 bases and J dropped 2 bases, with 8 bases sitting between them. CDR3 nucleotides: TGTGCCAGCAGTTTGTGGGGGGCCTACGAGCAGTACTTC. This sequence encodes CASSLWGAYEQYF.

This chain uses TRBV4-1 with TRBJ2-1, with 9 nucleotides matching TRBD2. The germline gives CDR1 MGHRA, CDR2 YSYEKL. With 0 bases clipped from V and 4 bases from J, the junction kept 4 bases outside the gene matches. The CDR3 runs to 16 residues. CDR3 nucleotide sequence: TGCGCCAGCAGCCAAGAGCGGGGGGGGCTTTACAATGAGCAGTTCTTC. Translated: CASSQERGGLYNEQFF.

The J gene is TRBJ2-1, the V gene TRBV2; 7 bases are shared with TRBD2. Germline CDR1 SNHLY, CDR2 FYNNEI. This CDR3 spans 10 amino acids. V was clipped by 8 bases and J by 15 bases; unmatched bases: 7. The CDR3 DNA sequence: TGTGCCAGCGGGGGGGTCGCCAGGTTCTTC. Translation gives CASGGVARFF. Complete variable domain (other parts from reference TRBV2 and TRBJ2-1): EPEVTQTPSHQVTQMGQEVILRCVPISNHLYFYWYRQILGQKVEFLVSFYNNEISEKSEIFDDQFSVERPDGSNFTLKIRSTKLEDSAMYFCASGGVARFFGPGTRLTVL.

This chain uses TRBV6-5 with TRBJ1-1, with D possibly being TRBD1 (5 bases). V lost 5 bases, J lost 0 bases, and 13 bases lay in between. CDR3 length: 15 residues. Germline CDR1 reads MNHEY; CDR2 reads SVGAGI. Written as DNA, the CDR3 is TGTGCCAGCAGTCCAGCGGTAGGGGTGAACACTGAAGCTTTCTTT. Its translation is CASSPAVGVNTEAFF.

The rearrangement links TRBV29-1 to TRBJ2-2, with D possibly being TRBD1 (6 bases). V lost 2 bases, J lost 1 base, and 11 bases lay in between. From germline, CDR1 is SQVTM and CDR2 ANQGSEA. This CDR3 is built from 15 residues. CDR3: CSVETQGRNTGELFF. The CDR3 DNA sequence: TGCAGCGTTGAAACACAGGGCCGGAACACCGGGGAGCTGTTTTTT.

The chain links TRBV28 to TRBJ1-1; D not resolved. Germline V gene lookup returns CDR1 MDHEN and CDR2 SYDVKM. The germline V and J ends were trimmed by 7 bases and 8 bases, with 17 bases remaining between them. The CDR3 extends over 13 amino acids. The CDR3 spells CASTDLGRREAFF. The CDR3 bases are TGTGCCAGCACCGACCTGGGGAGACGCGAAGCTTTCTTT.

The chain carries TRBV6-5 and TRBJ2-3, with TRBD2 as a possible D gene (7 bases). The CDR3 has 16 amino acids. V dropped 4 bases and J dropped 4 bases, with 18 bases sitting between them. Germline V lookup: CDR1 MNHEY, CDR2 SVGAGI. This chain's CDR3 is CASSLNPGGRSDTQYF. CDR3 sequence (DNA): TGTGCCAGCAGTTTGAATCCCGGGGGGCGGTCAGATACGCAGTATTTT.

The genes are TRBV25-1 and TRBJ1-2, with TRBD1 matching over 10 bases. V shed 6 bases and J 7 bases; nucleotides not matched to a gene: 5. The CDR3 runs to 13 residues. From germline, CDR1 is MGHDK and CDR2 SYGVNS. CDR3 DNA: TGTGCCAGCAGCCCGGGACAGGGGTCTGGCTACACCTTC. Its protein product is CASSPGQGSGYTF.

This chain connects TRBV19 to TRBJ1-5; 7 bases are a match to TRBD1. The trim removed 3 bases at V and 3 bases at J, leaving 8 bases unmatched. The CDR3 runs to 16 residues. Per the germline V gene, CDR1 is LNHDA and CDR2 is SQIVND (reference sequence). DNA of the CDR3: TGTGCCAGTAGTATGGTTTGGGGACAGATCAATCAGCCCCAGCATTTT. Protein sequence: CASSMVWGQINQPQHF.

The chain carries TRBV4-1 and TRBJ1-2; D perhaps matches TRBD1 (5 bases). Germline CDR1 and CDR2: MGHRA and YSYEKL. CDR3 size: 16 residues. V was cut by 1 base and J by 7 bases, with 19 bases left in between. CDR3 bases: TGCGCCAGCAGCCAAGTTGGGACCGGGCCTAGTCGTGGCTACACCTTC. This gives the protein CASSQVGTGPSRGYTF.

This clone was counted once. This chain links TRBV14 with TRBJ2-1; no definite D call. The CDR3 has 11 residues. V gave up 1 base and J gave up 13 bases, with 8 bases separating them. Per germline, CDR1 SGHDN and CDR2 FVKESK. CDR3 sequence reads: CASSQVVEQFF. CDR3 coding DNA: TGTGCCAGCAGCCAAGTTGTAGAACAGTTCTTC.

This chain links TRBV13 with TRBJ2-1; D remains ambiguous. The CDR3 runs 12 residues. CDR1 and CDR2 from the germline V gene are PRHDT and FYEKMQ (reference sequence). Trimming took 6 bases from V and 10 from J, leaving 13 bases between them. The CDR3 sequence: CASSPSPVEQFF. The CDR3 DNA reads TGTGCCAGCAGTCCTAGTCCTGTAGAGCAGTTCTTC.